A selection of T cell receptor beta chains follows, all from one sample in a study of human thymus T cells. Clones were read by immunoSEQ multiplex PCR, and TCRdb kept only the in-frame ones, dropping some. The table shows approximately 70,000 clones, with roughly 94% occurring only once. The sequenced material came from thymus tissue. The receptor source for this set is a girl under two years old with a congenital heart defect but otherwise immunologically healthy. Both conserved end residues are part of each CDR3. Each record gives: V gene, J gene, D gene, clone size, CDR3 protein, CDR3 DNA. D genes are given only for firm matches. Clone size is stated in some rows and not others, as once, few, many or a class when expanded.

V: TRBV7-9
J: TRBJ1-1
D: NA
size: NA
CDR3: CASSQNTEAFF
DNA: TGTGCCAGCAGCCAGAACACTGAAGCTTTCTTT

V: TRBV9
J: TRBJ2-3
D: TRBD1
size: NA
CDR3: CASSRGRVDTQYF
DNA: TGTGCCAGCAGCAGGGGGCGTGTAGATACGCAGTATTTT

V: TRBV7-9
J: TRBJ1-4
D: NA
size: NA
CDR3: CASSSIAGGAEKLFF
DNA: TGTGCCAGCAGCTCAATCGCCGGGGGGGCGGAAAAACTGTTTTTT

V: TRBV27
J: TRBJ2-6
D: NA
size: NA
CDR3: CASKPCSGANVLTF
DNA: TGTGCCAGCAAGCCCTGCTCTGGGGCCAACGTCCTGACTTTC

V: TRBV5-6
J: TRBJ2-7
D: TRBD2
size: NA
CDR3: CASRMTSGTYEQYF
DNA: TGTGCCAGCAGGATGACTAGCGGGACCTACGAGCAGTACTTC

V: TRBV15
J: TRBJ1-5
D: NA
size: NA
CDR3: CATSSAGNQPQHF
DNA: TGTGCCACCAGCAGCGCAGGGAATCAGCCCCAGCATTTT

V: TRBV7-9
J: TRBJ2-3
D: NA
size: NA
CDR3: CATPGASTDTQYF
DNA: TGTGCCACCCCGGGTGCTAGCACAGATACGCAGTATTTT

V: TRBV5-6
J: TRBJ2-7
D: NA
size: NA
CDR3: CASSFNGAYEQYF
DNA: TGTGCCAGCAGCTTCAACGGAGCCTACGAGCAGTACTTC

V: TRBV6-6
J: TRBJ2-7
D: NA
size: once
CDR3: CASSYSSLDLFHEQYF
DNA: TGTGCCAGCAGTTACTCATCGTTGGATTTGTTCCACGAGCAGTACTTC

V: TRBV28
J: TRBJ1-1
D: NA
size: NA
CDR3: CASNLYQQKGAEAFF
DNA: TGTGCCAGCAACCTATACCAGCAGAAGGGTGCTGAAGCTTTCTTT

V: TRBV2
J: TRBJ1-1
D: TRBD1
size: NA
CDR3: CASSAGGTEAFF
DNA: TGTGCCAGCAGTGCAGGGGGTACTGAAGCTTTCTTT